This T cell receptor beta chain was sequenced in a study of cytomegalovirus exposure and HLA in healthy donors. 60 Vbeta and 13 Jbeta primers were used in PCR. The repertoire was sequenced with immunoSEQ multiplex PCR; TCRdb's copy has only in-frame clones and lacks some. The sample yields about 140,000 clones, less than 80% seen once. Germline V gives CDR1 SGHTA, CDR2 FQGTGA. The CDR3 runs to 14 residues. Trimming shortened V by 5 bases and J by 9 bases, and 17 bases separated the two germline ends. This chain links TRBV7-3 with TRBJ2-1; possibly TRBD1 for D (6 bases). The material sequenced was PBMCs. The receptor's source is a woman in her forties or fifties in good health and CMV-seropositive. The DNA for the CDR3 is TGTGCCAGCAGCGCTGGACCAGGGGCATCTGAGCAGTTCTTC. It yields the protein CASSAGPGASEQFF. Together with reference TRBV7-3 and TRBJ2-1, the CDR3 gives the full variable domain: GAGVSQTPSNKVTEKGKYVELRCDPISGHTALYWYRQSLGQGPEFLIYFQGTGAADDSGLPNDRFFAVRPEGSVSTLKIQRTERGDSAVYLCASSAGPGASEQFFGPGTRLTVL.